Detailed here is one T cell receptor beta chain. This CDR3 has 15 residues. This entry comes from a study of blood T cell repertoires in COVID-19. On the study more broadly: Acute and convalescent COVID-19 samples came from the United States, Italy and Spain. T cells, B-cell-depleted T cells, or PBMCs supplied cDNA or gDNA.

How the authors handled the data: Amplifying reference gene primers gave estimates of nucleated cell counts. Here immunoSEQ multiplex PCR was the method, and the copy in TCRdb shows in-frame clones only, minus some. V, J and clone size were drawn from that table, and D and trimming were deduced from the DNA. This table has 300,000 to 350,000 clones, roughly 90% appearing once. V and J are TRBV21-1 and TRBJ2-7; TRBD1, the table's D call, lacks a check against the DNA. TRBV21-1 corresponds to a pseudogene. Sequences were obtained from peripheral blood. The sequence came from a woman in her seventies with COVID-19, enrolled during active disease. DNA of the CDR3: TGTGCCAGCAGCAGATGGGACAGGGTTCCCTACGAGCAGTACTTC. Protein sequence: CASSRWDRVPYEQYF.